This T cell receptor (beta chain) was sequenced for a study of OX40 agonist ivuxolimab in advanced cancers. Looking at the study overall: Cohort: around 86% men, mean age about 62, aged roughly 23 to 79.

Autoimmune disease history or systemic immunosuppression barred patients. Peripheral blood came from all dose cohorts at three timepoints. The CDR3 spans 16 residues. With V trimmed by 5 bases and J by 7 bases, 12 bases remained unmatched. Germline V CDR1 and CDR2: MDHEN, SYDVKM. Profiling relied on immunoSEQ multiplex PCR, and the TCRdb table lists in-frame clones only, not all of them. Of some 84,000 clones in the sample, roughly 87% were seen once. This chain uses TRBV28 with TRBJ1-4, with TRBD1 matching over 8 bases. Source: CD4+ or CD8+ T cells sorted from blood, taken in a trial of the OX40 agonist ivuxolimab. This clonotype was obtained from an adult with an advanced solid tumor such as melanoma, head and neck, liver or kidney cancer. The CDR3 DNA is TGTGCCAGCAGTCCACTTACAGGGGGTCGGGGTGAAAAACTGTTTTTT. It codes for CASSPLTGGRGEKLFF.